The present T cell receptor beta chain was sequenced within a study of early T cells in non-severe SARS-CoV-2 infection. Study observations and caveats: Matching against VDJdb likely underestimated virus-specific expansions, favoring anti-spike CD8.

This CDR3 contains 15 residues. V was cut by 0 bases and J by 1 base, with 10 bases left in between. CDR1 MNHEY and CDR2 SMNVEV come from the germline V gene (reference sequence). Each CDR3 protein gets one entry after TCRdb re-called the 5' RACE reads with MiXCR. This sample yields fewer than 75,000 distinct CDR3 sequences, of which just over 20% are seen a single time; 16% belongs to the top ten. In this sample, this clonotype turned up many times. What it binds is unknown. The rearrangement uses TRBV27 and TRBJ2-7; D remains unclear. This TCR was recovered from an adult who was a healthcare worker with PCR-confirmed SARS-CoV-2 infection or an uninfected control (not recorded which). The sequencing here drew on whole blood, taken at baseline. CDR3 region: CASSLSLGESYEQYF. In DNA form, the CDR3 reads TGTGCCAGCAGTTTATCGCTCGGCGAGTCCTACGAGCAGTACTTC.